This T cell receptor (beta chain) came from a study of blood T cell repertoires in COVID-19. Overall study: Samples representing acute and convalescent COVID-19 were sourced from the United States, Italy and Spain. PBMCs, B-cell-depleted T cells, or T cells provided the cDNA or gDNA that made up the material.

This CDR3 region has 12 residues. The V gene's germline CDR1 is MNHEY and CDR2 SVGAGI. V lost 6 bases to trimming and J lost 8 bases, with 10 bases between them. Study processing details: Reference gene primer amplification gave estimated nucleated cell counts. The method was immunoSEQ multiplex PCR; TCRdb's version includes in-frame clones alone and lacks a portion of them. V and J calls plus clone size are reproduced from that table; the DNA served to infer D and trimming. The table has 73,000 or so clones, 65% to 90% seen once; the top ten hold about 6.5%. This TCR was recovered from a woman aged 55-70 years with acute or convalescent COVID-19. The sequenced sample consisted of peripheral blood. The chain links TRBV6-5 to TRBJ1-4; D possibly corresponds to TRBD1 (6 bases). The CDR3 sequence is CASRGTLEKLFF. CDR3 nucleotide sequence: TGTGCCAGCAGGGGGACACTCGAAAAACTGTTTTTT.